This record looks at one T cell receptor beta chain sequence and its context. Its antigen is not yet known. At one of its ends the junction is not consistent with the germline gene, which may arise from a read error. This entry belongs to a study of cytomegalovirus exposure and HLA in healthy donors (dated by TCRdb to about 2017). With regard to the full study: A later analysis indicated that the 120 or so validation repertoires were generated on the platform also employed for the approximately 670 repertoires of the first cohort. The study aimed to test whether cataloging public T cell receptors could reveal signatures of past pathogen exposure. Besides the first cohort of roughly 660 subjects, a separate validation cohort made up of 95 to 150 different subjects was used. High-throughput TCR immunosequencing, statistical association of individual TCRs with disease status, and machine learning were combined to predict cytomegalovirus infection status.

Looking up the germline V gene (reference sequence) yields CDR1 LNHDA and CDR2 SQIVND. The CDR3 numbers 13 residues from cysteine through phenylalanine. Here the CDR3 DNA is all that survives: 39 bases in frame from base 1. The donors were included in the validation cohort of 100 to 150 subjects, a group kept apart from the approximately 670-subject first cohort. Overall results and qualifications from the work: The study listed 150 to 200 TCR beta chains as associated with cytomegalovirus. A few of the identified cytomegalovirus-associated TCR beta chains were confirmed in vitro to be specific for cytomegalovirus antigens. The authors suggested that the approach could potentially be extended to other disease states and immunological phenotypes. Across donors, most TCR sequences were observed very rarely, whereas some public TCRs were present in many individuals. Subsequent analysis determined that TCRs grouped into clusters in the first cohort also showed a tendency toward co-occurrence across the roughly 120 validation repertoires, and approximately 94% of cluster scores exceeded 0. A later analysis lacked HLA typing for the validation cohort, so it scored co-occurrence in that cohort across all 110 or so repertoires. Cytomegalovirus status was reported to be diagnosed by the classifier with high specificity and sensitivity in both the original and validation cohorts.

Library preparation used the immunoSEQ multiplex PCR assay. In the source study's methods: A statistical classification framework was built for diagnosing cytomegalovirus status from the catalog of TCR beta chain sequences. The immuneACCESS repertoire file appears here via TCRdb, limited to in-frame rearrangements. These files lack a portion of the clones; in checked studies, under half of the deficit traces to unresolved V genes, and the cause of the others is not known. The V and J calls and clone size come from that table; D and trimming were worked out from the DNA. This sample gives over 55,000 clones in total; about 96% of them show up just once. The ten biggest clones cover 0.9% to 1% of the sample.

The sequence links TRBV19 to TRBJ2-1; 8 of the junction bases match TRBD2. Sample: PBMCs. The receptor was isolated from a man in his late teens or twenties in good health and CMV-seronegative. The DNA sequence is as follows: TGTGCCGGTAGTGCTACTAGCGGCAATGAGCAGTTCTTC. This sequence encodes CAGSATSGNEQFF.